One T cell receptor (beta chain) is described in this entry. Its specificity is unknown. CDR3 length: 11 amino acids. The V end was cut by 3 bases, the J end by 4 bases, with 3 bases between. CDR1 SGHAT and CDR2 FQNNGV come from the germline V gene. Peripheral blood came from all dose cohorts at three timepoints. This sample was included in a study of OX40 agonist ivuxolimab in advanced cancers. Study-wide background: Given to patients was ivuxolimab, an agonistic anti-OX40 (CD134) antibody.

The study's findings and limits: Low normalized T-cell clonal expansion was additionally recorded for some nonresponders.

Measured with immunoSEQ multiplex PCR; TCRdb has only the in-frame clones, and not every one. The data hold over 20,000 clones, with 79% observed a single time. The starting material was CD4+ or CD8+ T cells sorted from blood, obtained in a trial of the OX40 agonist ivuxolimab. The source of this sequence is an adult with an advanced solid tumor such as melanoma, head and neck, liver or kidney cancer. This chain connects TRBV11-2 to TRBJ1-1; D is unclear. The CDR3 sequence is CASSLSTEAFF. The CDR3 bases are TGTGCCAGCAGCTTGTCCACTGAAGCTTTCTTT.